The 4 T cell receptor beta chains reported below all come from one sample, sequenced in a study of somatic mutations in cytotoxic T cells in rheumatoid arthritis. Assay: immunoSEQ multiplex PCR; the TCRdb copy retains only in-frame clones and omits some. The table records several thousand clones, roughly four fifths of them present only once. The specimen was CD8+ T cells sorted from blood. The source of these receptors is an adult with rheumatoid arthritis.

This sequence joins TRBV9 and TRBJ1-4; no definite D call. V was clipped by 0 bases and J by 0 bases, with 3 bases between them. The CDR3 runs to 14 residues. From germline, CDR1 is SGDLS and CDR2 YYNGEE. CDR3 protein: CASSVGATNEKLFF. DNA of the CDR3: TGTGCCAGCAGCGTAGGGGCAACTAATGAAAAACTGTTTTTT.

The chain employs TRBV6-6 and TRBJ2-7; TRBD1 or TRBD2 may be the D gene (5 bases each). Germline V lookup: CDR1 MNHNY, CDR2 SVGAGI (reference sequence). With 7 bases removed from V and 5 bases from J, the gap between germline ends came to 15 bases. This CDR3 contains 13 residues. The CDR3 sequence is CASTMSGADEQYF. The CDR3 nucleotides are TGTGCCAGCACCATGTCCGGGGCGGACGAGCAGTACTTC.

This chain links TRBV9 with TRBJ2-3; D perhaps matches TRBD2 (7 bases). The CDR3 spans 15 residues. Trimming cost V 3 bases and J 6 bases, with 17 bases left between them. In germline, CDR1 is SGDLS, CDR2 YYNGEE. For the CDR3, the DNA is TGTGCCAGCAGCGGGGCGGGGGCTCCCCAGGATACGCAGTATTTT. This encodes CASSGAGAPQDTQYF.

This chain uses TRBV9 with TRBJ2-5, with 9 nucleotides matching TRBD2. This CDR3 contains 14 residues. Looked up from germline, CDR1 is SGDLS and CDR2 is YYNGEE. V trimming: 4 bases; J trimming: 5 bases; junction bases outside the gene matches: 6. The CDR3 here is CASSLAGVEETQYF. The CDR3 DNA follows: TGTGCCAGCAGCTTAGCGGGAGTTGAGGAGACCCAGTACTTC.